This entry lists 32 T cell receptor beta chains sequenced from one sample in a study of T cell changes during pregnancy in multiple sclerosis (dated by TCRdb to the late 2010s). Libraries were made using the immunoSEQ multiplex PCR assay. Not all clones reach the TCRdb copy of this immuneACCESS table, which keeps in-frame sequences only. Checked studies attribute under half of the gap to unresolved V genes and leave the rest unexplained. The sample has some 40,000 clones on record, about 92% of them singletons. Approximately 8.3% of the sample is taken by the ten largest. The specimen was CD8+ T cells from peripheral blood mononuclear cells, collected in the third trimester of pregnancy. Receptor source: a female donor with multiple sclerosis, enrolled in a pregnancy study.

V and J are TRBV14 and TRBJ2-7, with D maybe TRBD2 (6 bases). Between the trimmed V and J ends, which lost 4 bases and 2 bases, there was a span of 9 bases. Germline CDR1 and CDR2: SGHDN and FVKESK. The CDR3 extends over 13 amino acids. CDR3 nucleotides: TGTGCCAGCAGCCCGGGCGGGACCTACGAGCAGTACTTC. It is translated as CASSPGGTYEQYF.

J is TRBJ2-1 and V is TRBV4-1; 10 nucleotides line up with TRBD2. CDR3 size: 18 residues. Germline-derived CDR1 and CDR2 are MGHRA and YSYEKL. Germline trimming cut 0 bases from V and 9 bases from J; bases unmatched to any gene: 14. The CDR3 nucleotides are TGCGCCAGCAGCCAAGATCTCGGGCTAGCGGGGGTAATAGGTGAGCAGTTCTTC. Its translation is CASSQDLGLAGVIGEQFF.

This rearrangement joins TRBV30 to TRBJ1-1; D possibly corresponds to TRBD1 (6 bases). In germline, CDR1 is GTSNPN, CDR2 SVGIG (reference sequence). The CDR3 runs to 14 residues. V gave up 0 bases and J gave up 3 bases, with 11 bases separating them. This CDR3 reads CAWSVRGGDTEAFF. The CDR3 coding sequence is TGTGCCTGGAGTGTACGGGGGGGCGACACTGAAGCTTTCTTT. The entire variable domain, with the rest obtained from reference TRBV30 and TRBJ1-1, is as follows: SQTIHQWPATLVQPVGSPLSLECTVEGTSNPNLYWYRQAAGRGLQLLFYSVGIGQISSEVPQNLSASRPQDRQFILSSKKLLLSDSGFYLCAWSVRGGDTEAFFGQGTRLTVV.

The chain recombines TRBV19 with TRBJ2-7; 9 nucleotides align to TRBD1. This CDR3 is built from 13 residues. Per the germline V gene, CDR1 is LNHDA and CDR2 is SQIVND (reference sequence). V trimming: 9 bases; J trimming: 3 bases; junction bases outside the gene matches: 6. The CDR3 sequence: CASQDRGSYEQYF. The CDR3 nucleotides read TGTGCCAGCCAGGACAGGGGAAGCTACGAGCAGTACTTC.

This chain links TRBV27 with TRBJ2-3; 9 bases agree with TRBD2. The germline V gene has CDR1 MNHEY and CDR2 SMNVEV (reference sequence). The CDR3 loop spans 16 amino acids. V gave up 7 bases and J gave up 3 bases; unmatched junction bases: 11. CDR3 in DNA: TGTGCCAGCACCCGTTTGGGCGCGGGGGGGACAGATACGCAGTATTTT. Its translation is CASTRLGAGGTDTQYF.

The chain links TRBV7-9 to TRBJ2-7, with 8 nucleotides matching TRBD1. This CDR3 region has 13 residues. CDR1 is SEHNR and CDR2 is FQNEAQ in the germline V gene (reference sequence). The V and J ends lost 5 bases and 3 bases, in that order; junction bases with no gene match: 3. The CDR3 sequence: CASSGQGLYEQYF. DNA of the CDR3: TGTGCCAGCAGCGGACAGGGACTCTACGAGCAGTACTTC. Together with reference TRBV7-9 and TRBJ2-7, the CDR3 gives the full variable domain: DTGVSQNPRHKITKRGQNVTFRCDPISEHNRLYWYRQTLGQGPEFLTYFQNEAQLEKSRLLSDRFSAERPKGSFSTLEIQRTEQGDSAMYLCASSGQGLYEQYFGPGTRLTVT.

This chain uses TRBV13 with TRBJ2-7; maybe TRBD1 (5 bases). The CDR3 has 13 amino acids. Germline-derived CDR1 and CDR2 are PRHDT and FYEKMQ (reference sequence). V was cut by 4 bases and J by 6 bases, with 13 bases left in between. The CDR3 DNA is TGTGCCAGCAGCTCCGGCAGGGTGGGCGAGCAGTACTTC. Encoded protein: CASSSGRVGEQYF.

This chain links TRBV11-1 with TRBJ2-1, with a possible D match to TRBD1 (6 bases). The V gene lost 5 bases and the J gene lost 2 bases, with 10 bases spanning the gap. This CDR3 has 14 residues. Per germline, CDR1 SGHAT and CDR2 FQDESV (reference sequence). In DNA, the CDR3 is TGTGCCAGCAGCCCCACAGGGCCCTACAATGAGCAGTTCTTC. Translation gives CASSPTGPYNEQFF.

This chain connects TRBV7-9 to TRBJ1-1, with D unclear. The length of the CDR3 is 14 residues. Germline V gene data show CDR1 as SEHNR and CDR2 as FQNEAQ (reference sequence). V dropped 8 bases and J dropped 4 bases, with 17 bases sitting between them. The CDR3 is CASSMREGGTEAFF. The CDR3 coding sequence is TGTGCCAGCTCTATGAGGGAGGGAGGCACTGAAGCTTTCTTT.

The count of this clone is one. The chain uses TRBV6-1 and TRBJ1-5; tentative D call: TRBD1 (6 bases). The CDR3 is 15 amino acids. Germline CDR1 MNHNS, CDR2 SASEGT. With 2 bases removed from V and 3 bases from J, the gap between germline ends came to 11 bases. The CDR3 DNA reads TGTGCCAGCAGTGAATTGGGACATCTCAATCAGCCCCAGCATTTT. Amino acids: CASSELGHLNQPQHF.

This chain connects TRBV9 to TRBJ2-2; possibly TRBD1 for D (6 bases). In germline, CDR1 is SGDLS, CDR2 YYNGEE. The CDR3 spans 13 residues. The V and J ends lost 0 bases and 6 bases respectively, with 6 bases between them. The CDR3 DNA is TGTGCCAGCAGCGTAGAGGGGGCCGGGGAGCTGTTTTTT. Its translation is CASSVEGAGELFF.

The gene calls are TRBV25-1 and TRBJ2-3, with D possibly matching TRBD2 (6 bases). The CDR3 has 13 amino acids. Germline V gene sequence: CDR1 MGHDK, CDR2 SYGVNS. Trimming took off 8 bases at V and 5 bases at J, with 14 bases between the two ends. This CDR3 reads CASRWRARDTQYF. The CDR3 DNA follows: TGTGCCAGCCGCTGGAGGGCAAGAGATACGCAGTATTTT.

This clone was observed a few times. The genes are TRBV6-4 and TRBJ1-6, with D maybe TRBD1 (5 bases). The germline CDR1 and CDR2 sequences are MRHNA and SNTAGT. The CDR3 consists of 13 residues. The V and J ends lost 3 bases and 7 bases respectively, with 7 bases between them. The CDR3 nucleotides read TGTGCCAGCAGTGAGGGGCCCAATTCACCCCTCCACTTT. This gives the protein CASSEGPNSPLHF.

The V and J genes are TRBV19 and TRBJ2-1; 7 bases map to TRBD1. The CDR3 covers 14 residues. Trimming cost V 5 bases and J 6 bases; bases outside gene matches: 7. The V gene's germline CDR1 is LNHDA and CDR2 SQIVND (reference sequence). The CDR3 bases are TGTGCCAGTAGTGTAGGACAGGACGTCAATGAGCAGTTCTTC. Translated: CASSVGQDVNEQFF.

This rearrangement joins TRBV19 to TRBJ2-7; perhaps TRBD2 as D (6 bases). The V and J ends lost 1 base and 2 bases respectively, with 6 bases between them. Germline CDR1 LNHDA, CDR2 SQIVND (reference sequence). This CDR3 region has 13 residues. CDR3 bases: TGTGCCAGTAGTATAGCGGGGGCCTACGAGCAGTACTTC. Residues: CASSIAGAYEQYF. The whole variable domain, filled in from reference TRBV19 and TRBJ2-7, reads DGGITQSPKYLFRKEGQNVTLSCEQNLNHDAMYWYRQDPGQGLRLIYYSQIVNDFQKGDIAEGYSVSREKKESFPLTVTSAQKNPTAFYLCASSIAGAYEQYFGPGTRLTVT.

CDR3 region: CASSRQGGINQPQHF. For the CDR3, the DNA is TGTGCCAGCAGCCGTCAGGGCGGGATCAATCAGCCCCAGCATTTT. The chain is built from TRBV27 and TRBJ1-5; D is perhaps TRBD1 (5 bases). Germline V gives CDR1 MNHEY, CDR2 SMNVEV (reference sequence). The V end was cut by 6 bases, the J end by 3 bases, with 15 bases between. There are 15 residues in the CDR3.

The chain recombines TRBV27 with TRBJ2-1; 9 bases are a match to TRBD2. V lost 2 bases and J lost 9; bases outside the gene matches: 8. The CDR3 loop spans 15 amino acids. Germline V gene data show CDR1 as MNHEY and CDR2 as SMNVEV (reference sequence). The DNA for the CDR3 is TGTGCCAGCAGTTTAACTGCGGGGGGGCTCATTGAGCAGTTCTTC. It yields the protein CASSLTAGGLIEQFF.

This chain links TRBV7-9 with TRBJ1-4; 10 bases are a match to TRBD1. The CDR3 sequence is 17 residues long. Germline V lookup: CDR1 SEHNR, CDR2 FQNEAQ (reference sequence). J gave up 5 bases and V 4 bases, and 10 bases lay outside the gene matches. The CDR3 bases are TGTGCCAGCAGCTCGATCCGACAGGGGGCTCTCAATGAAAAACTGTTTTTT. Encoded protein: CASSSIRQGALNEKLFF. The full variable domain, rest sourced from reference TRBV7-9 and TRBJ1-4, is DTGVSQNPRHKITKRGQNVTFRCDPISEHNRLYWYRQTLGQGPEFLTYFQNEAQLEKSRLLSDRFSAERPKGSFSTLEIQRTEQGDSAMYLCASSSIRQGALNEKLFFGSGTQLSVL.

CDR3 nucleotides: TGTGCCAGCAGGCATCGGGGTGACTCTCCAGAGCAGTACTTC. It yields the protein CASRHRGDSPEQYF. The rearrangement links TRBV7-9 to TRBJ2-7, with a weak D call TRBD2 (5 bases). The CDR3 runs to 14 residues. Germline V gives CDR1 SEHNR, CDR2 FQNEAQ (reference sequence). V was clipped by 6 bases and J by 7 bases, with 19 bases between them. The entire variable domain, with the rest obtained from reference TRBV7-9 and TRBJ2-7, is as follows: DTGVSQNPRHKITKRGQNVTFRCDPISEHNRLYWYRQTLGQGPEFLTYFQNEAQLEKSRLLSDRFSAERPKGSFSTLEIQRTEQGDSAMYLCASRHRGDSPEQYFGPGTRLTVT.

This rearrangement joins TRBV30 to TRBJ2-7; the D gene is possibly TRBD1 (6 bases). V was clipped by 2 bases and J by 7 bases, with 18 bases between them. The CDR3 covers 14 residues. Germline assignment: CDR1 GTSNPN and CDR2 SVGIG (reference sequence). Written as DNA, the CDR3 is TGTGCCTGGAGTCGGATCACAGGGTTGGGGGAGCAGTACTTC. As protein: CAWSRITGLGEQYF.

This chain connects TRBV19 to TRBJ1-5; no clear D. This CDR3 has 15 residues. The V end lost 10 bases, the J end lost 0 bases, and 16 bases lay between the germline ends. CDR1 is LNHDA, CDR2 SQIVND, per germline (reference sequence). CDR3 amino acids: CATRTYSTSNQPQHF. As DNA, the CDR3 is TGTGCCACCCGCACCTACAGTACTAGCAATCAGCCCCAGCATTTT. The full variable domain, in which reference TRBV19 and TRBJ1-5 provide the parts outside the CDR3, is DGGITQSPKYLFRKEGQNVTLSCEQNLNHDAMYWYRQDPGQGLRLIYYSQIVNDFQKGDIAEGYSVSREKKESFPLTVTSAQKNPTAFYLCATRTYSTSNQPQHFGDGTRLSIL.

Here the CDR3 reads CSVEVAGEQYF. Written as DNA, the CDR3 is TGCAGCGTTGAAGTCGCGGGCGAGCAGTACTTC. The rearrangement uses TRBV29-1 and TRBJ2-7, with D perhaps TRBD2 (5 bases). Germline V gene data show CDR1 as SQVTM and CDR2 as ANQGSEA. V was trimmed by 1 base and J by 6 bases, leaving 7 bases between them. The CDR3 consists of 11 residues.

The chain uses TRBV9 and TRBJ1-1; D unresolved. Trimming stripped 0 bases from V and 6 bases from J, with 12 bases between. The CDR3 extends over 14 amino acids. The V gene's germline CDR1 is SGDLS and CDR2 YYNGEE. CDR3 residues: CASSVGGTGAEAFF. CDR3 in DNA: TGTGCCAGCAGCGTAGGGGGAACCGGGGCTGAAGCTTTCTTT.

This chain links TRBV7-9 with TRBJ1-1; D is ambiguous. The CDR3 has 16 amino acids. V lost 4 bases to trimming and J lost 0 bases, with 15 bases between them. Germline-derived CDR1 and CDR2 are SEHNR and FQNEAQ (reference sequence). CDR3 in DNA: TGTGCCAGCAGCTCCAGCGGGGTGACATTGAACACTGAAGCTTTCTTT. It yields the protein CASSSSGVTLNTEAFF.

The V call is TRBV9, the J call TRBJ2-2, with 8 bases fitting TRBD1. Germline V gene lookup returns CDR1 SGDLS and CDR2 YYNGEE. The CDR3 extends over 16 amino acids. J lost 3 bases, V lost 3 bases, and 7 bases had no gene match. In DNA form, the CDR3 reads TGTGCCAGCAGCGAACCCAGGGGGCTAGACACCGGGGAGCTGTTTTTT. Protein sequence: CASSEPRGLDTGELFF.

The chain carries TRBV2 and TRBJ2-7; D is unresolved. The CDR3 consists of 11 residues. Trimming left V 7 bases short and J 3 bases short, with 7 bases between. Germline CDR1 and CDR2: SNHLY and FYNNEI. CDR3 loop: CASIFGYEQYF. The CDR3, as DNA: TGTGCCAGCATTTTCGGCTACGAGCAGTACTTC.

The genes are TRBV6-6 and TRBJ1-6; D unclear. CDR3 size: 12 residues. Trimming removed 6 bases from V and 12 bases from J, with 12 bases in between. Germline assignment: CDR1 MNHNY and CDR2 SVGAGI (reference sequence). The CDR3 DNA sequence: TGTGCCAGCAGCGCCTTGAGAGGACCCCTCCACTTT. This sequence encodes CASSALRGPLHF.

The chain uses TRBV5-6 and TRBJ2-1; TRBD1 agrees at 9 bases. Germline V gene data show CDR1 as SGHDT and CDR2 as YYEEEE. After removal of 5 bases from V and 8 bases from J, the junction contained 8 bases not matched to a gene. CDR3 length: 14 residues. The CDR3 loop reads CASSGGQGSYEQFF. CDR3 bases: TGTGCCAGCAGTGGGGGACAGGGTTCTTATGAGCAGTTCTTC.

The count of this clone is one. V and J are TRBV28 and TRBJ2-7, with 9 bases fitting TRBD1. From germline, CDR1 is MDHEN and CDR2 SYDVKM. The CDR3 runs to 15 residues. V shed 5 bases and J 4 bases; nucleotides not matched to a gene: 9. The CDR3 here is CASSPRTGVEYEQYF. The CDR3 nucleotides read TGTGCCAGCAGTCCCCGGACAGGGGTGGAGTACGAGCAGTACTTC.

This rearrangement joins TRBV19 to TRBJ1-1; TRBD1 matches 7 bases. Trimming took 3 bases from V and 6 from J; bases not matched to a gene: 16. CDR3 length: 17 amino acids. In germline, CDR1 is LNHDA, CDR2 SQIVND (reference sequence). The CDR3 is CASSIVNMVEGQPEAFF. The CDR3 DNA reads as TGTGCCAGTAGTATCGTTAATATGGTTGAGGGACAGCCTGAAGCTTTCTTT.

The chain joins TRBV15 to TRBJ2-1; 10 bases are a match to TRBD1. The V segment lost 3 bases and the J segment 7 bases; nucleotides outside the gene matches: 9. The CDR3 consists of 16 residues. Germline CDR1 and CDR2: LNHNV and YYDKDF (reference sequence). CDR3 amino acids: CATSSQGQGEINEQFF. Here the CDR3 DNA reads TGTGCCACCAGCAGCCAAGGACAGGGGGAAATAAATGAGCAGTTCTTC.

The chain uses TRBV6-5 and TRBJ1-5; 7 nucleotides align to TRBD1. Per the germline V gene, CDR1 is MNHEY and CDR2 is SVGAGI. Losses at the gene ends were 10 bases for V and 0 bases for J; bases not matched to a gene: 6. The CDR3 is made up of 14 amino acids. The CDR3 DNA reads TGTGCCACCGCTACAGGGGATAGCAATCAGCCCCAGCATTTT. It is translated as CATATGDSNQPQHF.